This record looks at one T cell receptor (beta chain) sequence and its context. What it recognizes is unknown. The sample comes from a study of cytomegalovirus exposure and HLA in healthy donors. Across the whole study: Within an early data release were approximately 85 million unique TCRs drawn from HLA-typed donors.

The PCR employed 60 Vbeta primers together with 13 Jbeta primers. The repertoire was sequenced with immunoSEQ multiplex PCR; TCRdb's copy has only in-frame clones and lacks some. The sample contains about 200,000 clones, 70% to 80% of which appear only once. CDR3 size: 15 residues. V lost 0 bases, J lost 5 bases, and 3 bases stayed unmatched. The germline V gene has CDR1 SGHTA and CDR2 FQGTGA. Broader study findings: Common viral pathogens seemed, in a later analysis, to connect with several of the most significant clusters.

The chain couples TRBV7-3 to TRBJ2-2; 7 bases fit TRBD2. This TCR derives from a male donor in good health and CMV-seropositive. Source material: PBMCs. This CDR3 reads CASSLTRDYTGELFF. The CDR3 DNA follows: TGTGCCAGCAGCTTAACCCGGGACTATACCGGGGAGCTGTTTTTT.